The 8 T cell receptor beta chains listed next were all sequenced from one sample in a study of T cell repertoires in cytomegalovirus infection. MiXCR, applied by TCRdb to the reads, yields one record per CDR3 protein. The data hold 680,000 or so distinct CDR3 sequences, with 35% observed a single time. Input material: PBMCs. The receptors stem from a human donor in good health (CMV status not recorded). Some clones in this sample may be carry-over from other donors' samples.

The chain combines TRBV7-2 with TRBJ2-3; no clear D gene. V was cut by 4 bases and J by 0 bases, with 8 bases left in between. Germline lookup yields CDR1 SGHTA and CDR2 FQGNSA. The CDR3 has 14 amino acids. The CDR3 nucleotides read TGTGCCAGCAGCTCGGTGACTAGCACAGATACGCAGTATTTT. Residues: CASSSVTSTDTQYF.

This clonotype has a count of ten or more. The chain carries TRBV7-9 and TRBJ1-1; D remains unclear. V gave up 3 bases and J gave up 0 bases, with 8 bases separating them. Germline V gives CDR1 SEHNR, CDR2 FQNEAQ (reference sequence). The CDR3 spans 14 residues. CDR3 in DNA: TGTGCCAGCAGCTTGAACAGTATGAACACTGAAGCTTTCTTT. Translated, it gives CASSLNSMNTEAFF.

This chain uses TRBV6-1 with TRBJ2-1; 12 nucleotides match TRBD2. V shed 3 bases, J shed 8 bases, and the junction held 8 bases outside the gene matches. Looked up from germline, CDR1 is MNHNS and CDR2 is SASEGT. This CDR3 spans 16 amino acids. The CDR3 coding sequence is TGTGCCAGCAGTGAGGGTCGGACTAGCGGGACCGATGAGCAGTTCTTC. It is translated as CASSEGRTSGTDEQFF.

The V gene is TRBV27, the J gene TRBJ2-1, with TRBD2 identical over 13 bases. Unmatched junction bases numbered 11, after V lost 5 bases and J lost 7 bases. CDR3 length: 17 amino acids. CDR1 is MNHEY and CDR2 is SMNVEV in the germline V gene (reference sequence). CDR3: CASSLERGLAGINEQFF. DNA for the CDR3: TGTGCCAGCAGTCTAGAGAGGGGACTAGCGGGAATAAATGAGCAGTTCTTC.

At least ten counts were recorded for this clonotype. V gene TRBV7-6 combines with J gene TRBJ1-1; D gene uncertain. Germline CDR1 and CDR2: SGHVS and FNYEAQ. V lost 6 bases, J lost 0 bases, and 8 bases lay in between. This CDR3 comprises 13 residues. The CDR3 nucleotides are TGTGCCAGCAGTCGGCAGTTGAACACTGAAGCTTTCTTT. Translated: CASSRQLNTEAFF.

This rearrangement joins TRBV20-1 to TRBJ2-7, with TRBD2 matching over 10 bases. CDR1 and CDR2 (germline): DFQATT, SNEGSKA (reference sequence). The CDR3 is 15 amino acids. Trimming removed 3 bases from V and 0 bases from J; junction bases left unmatched: 5. In DNA, the CDR3 is TGCAGTGCTAGCCTCCTAGCGGGGGTCTCCTACGAGCAGTACTTC. Encoded protein: CSASLLAGVSYEQYF.

This clonotype has ten or more counts. The chain combines TRBV4-1 with TRBJ1-2; D remains ambiguous. CDR1 and CDR2 from the germline V gene are MGHRA and YSYEKL. Trimming left V 1 base short and J 1 base short, with 7 bases between. The CDR3 contains 14 residues. This CDR3 is CASSQVASNYGYTF. The CDR3 bases are TGCGCCAGCAGCCAAGTCGCCAGTAACTATGGCTACACCTTC.

V is TRBV19 and J is TRBJ2-5; D is unresolved. Between the trimmed V and J ends, which lost 10 bases and 5 bases, there was a span of 8 bases. There are 10 residues in the CDR3. From germline, CDR1 is LNHDA and CDR2 SQIVND (reference sequence). This CDR3 reads CATLGETQYF. The CDR3 region has the DNA TGTGCCACCCTAGGGGAGACCCAGTACTTC.